The 19 T cell receptor beta chains below come from one sample, sequenced in a study of blood T cell repertoires in COVID-19. The protocol was immunoSEQ multiplex PCR, while the TCRdb copy is restricted to in-frame clones and leaves out a portion. The sample holds 150,000 or so clones, 65% to 85% seen once. The sequenced sample consisted of PBMCs or T cells enriched from blood (not recorded which). These receptors all come from a woman in her forties with acute COVID-19.

This clone was picked up a small number of times. The rearrangement joins TRBV5-1 to TRBJ2-5; D not resolved. V was trimmed by 0 bases and J by 5 bases, leaving 17 bases between them. This CDR3 has 16 amino acids. Germline V CDR1 and CDR2: SGHRS, YFSETQ. CDR3 in amino acids: CASSLDSGAVRETQYF. DNA of the CDR3: TGCGCCAGCAGCTTGGACTCCGGCGCGGTTAGGGAGACCCAGTACTTC.

The chain is built from TRBV20-1 and TRBJ1-2; no clear D. This CDR3 has 15 residues. Trimming removed 7 bases at V and 0 bases at J, with 18 bases between. Per germline, CDR1 DFQATT and CDR2 SNEGSKA (reference sequence). DNA for the CDR3: TGCAGTGTTAGTAAGGACTTTCTTCCTAACTATGGCTACACCTTC. The encoded protein is CSVSKDFLPNYGYTF.

This chain joins TRBV6-5 and TRBJ2-7; D is uncertain. CDR1 is MNHEY and CDR2 is SVGAGI in the germline V gene. There are 12 residues in the CDR3. Deletions cut 6 bases from V and 7 bases from J, with 13 bases between. CDR3 sequence (DNA): TGTGCCAGCAGGCGTCCTCCCTTGGAGCAGTACTTC. The encoded protein is CASRRPPLEQYF.

The V call is TRBV6-6, the J call TRBJ1-3; D unresolved. V was pared by 8 bases and J by 4 bases, with 9 bases between. Germline CDR1 reads MNHNY; CDR2 reads SVGAGI (reference sequence). The length of the CDR3 is 12 residues. This chain's CDR3 is CASLREGNTIYF. CDR3 sequence (DNA): TGTGCCAGCCTACGGGAGGGAAACACCATATATTTT.

The chain is built from TRBV4-1 and TRBJ1-2; 9 bases are shared with TRBD1. There are 17 residues in the CDR3. Germline V gene data show CDR1 as MGHRA and CDR2 as YSYEKL. V dropped 3 bases and J dropped 6; count of bases not matched to a gene: 14. CDR3 protein: CASSQFNRDREVNGYTF. The CDR3 bases are TGCGCCAGCAGCCAGTTTAACCGGGACAGGGAAGTAAATGGCTACACCTTC.

This clone was detected a few times. The chain couples TRBV5-1 to TRBJ2-5; 13 bases map to TRBD2. The J segment lost 5 bases and the V segment lost 4 bases, leaving 8 bases of the junction unmatched. This CDR3 has 16 amino acids. Germline V CDR1 and CDR2: SGHRS, YFSETQ. CDR3 protein: CASSPGTSGIGETQYF. The CDR3 DNA follows: TGCGCCAGCAGCCCCGGGACTAGCGGGATTGGGGAGACCCAGTACTTC.

J is TRBJ1-2 and V is TRBV7-9, with 8 bases aligning to TRBD1. J lost 2 bases, V lost 4 bases, and 9 bases had no gene match. The CDR3 spans 16 residues. Germline-derived CDR1 and CDR2 are SEHNR and FQNEAQ (reference sequence). CDR3 residues: CASSSSGGTGNYGYTF. DNA of the CDR3: TGTGCCAGCAGCTCTAGCGGCGGGACAGGCAACTATGGCTACACCTTC.

This clone occurred once. V gene TRBV2 combines with J gene TRBJ1-1, with D possibly TRBD1 on 5 matching bases. This CDR3 has 14 amino acids. Germline values: CDR1 SNHLY, CDR2 FYNNEI. The V end lost 7 bases, the J end lost 4 bases, and 16 bases lay between the germline ends. Written as DNA, the CDR3 is TGTGCCAGCATTAGGGGAAGAGGTATCACTGAAGCTTTCTTT. Translated, it gives CASIRGRGITEAFF.

This clone came up once. The V gene is TRBV19, the J gene TRBJ1-5; 8 bases align to TRBD1. The CDR3 contains 15 residues. Per the germline V gene, CDR1 is LNHDA and CDR2 is SQIVND (reference sequence). With 5 bases clipped from V and 6 bases from J, the junction kept 9 bases outside the gene matches. The CDR3 region is CASSWGTGFTQPQHF. DNA for the CDR3: TGTGCCAGTAGTTGGGGGACAGGATTTACTCAGCCCCAGCATTTT. The whole variable domain, filled in from reference TRBV19 and TRBJ1-5, reads DGGITQSPKYLFRKEGQNVTLSCEQNLNHDAMYWYRQDPGQGLRLIYYSQIVNDFQKGDIAEGYSVSREKKESFPLTVTSAQKNPTAFYLCASSWGTGFTQPQHFGDGTRLSIL.

The table lists this clone with a few counts. This sequence joins TRBV19 and TRBJ1-5; D remains ambiguous. Trimming cost V 2 bases and J 2 bases, with 7 bases left between them. The CDR3 has 14 residues. Germline lookup yields CDR1 LNHDA and CDR2 SQIVND (reference sequence). CDR3 nucleotide sequence: TGTGCCAGTAGTATAAAGAGGGGCAATCAGCCCCAGCATTTT. It encodes CASSIKRGNQPQHF.

The rearrangement uses TRBV7-2 and TRBJ1-4, with 9 bases fitting TRBD1. The CDR3 spans 17 residues. With V trimmed by 6 bases and J by 1 base, 9 bases remained unmatched. The germline V gene encodes CDR1 SGHTA and CDR2 FQGNSA. The CDR3 region has the DNA TGTGCCAGCAGGGCCGGGACAGGGAAACAAACTAATGAAAAACTGTTTTTT. Amino acid sequence: CASRAGTGKQTNEKLFF.

This sequence joins TRBV4-1 and TRBJ2-5; the match to TRBD2 covers 15 bases. V lost 2 bases to trimming and J lost 4 bases; unmatched junction nucleotides: 2. CDR1 MGHRA and CDR2 YSYEKL come from the germline V gene. The length of the CDR3 is 16 residues. For the CDR3, the DNA is TGCGCCAGCAGCCAATGGGGACTAGCGGGAGGAGAGACCCAGTACTTC. Its protein product is CASSQWGLAGGETQYF.

The V and J genes are TRBV5-8 and TRBJ1-1; 9 nucleotides align to TRBD1. The germline V gene encodes CDR1 SGHTS and CDR2 YDEGEE. Trimming removed 9 bases from V and 10 bases from J; junction bases left unmatched: 10. The CDR3 runs to 12 residues. Written as DNA, the CDR3 is TGTGCCAACCGGAACCCGACAGGGGGAGCTTTCTTT. Translating it yields CANRNPTGGAFF.

A single count supports this clone. The chain's CDR3 is CASSPFRPGTGTLNEQFF. In DNA, the CDR3 is TGCGCCAGCAGCCCATTTCGACCCGGGACAGGGACCCTCAATGAGCAGTTCTTC. The J gene is TRBJ2-1, the V gene TRBV5-1, with 9 bases identical to TRBD1. CDR3 length: 18 residues. In germline, CDR1 is SGHRS, CDR2 YFSETQ. V lost 4 bases to trimming and J lost 6 bases; unmatched junction nucleotides: 17.

Of note for this clone: The sample carries other DNA sequences with the same CDR3. The gene calls are TRBV12-3 or TRBV12-4 and TRBJ1-1, with D unresolved. Deletions cut 1 base from V and 1 base from J, with 4 bases between. This CDR3 contains 13 residues. The CDR3 spells CASSLGQNTEAFF. The CDR3 region has the DNA TGTGCCAGCAGTTTAGGTCAGAACACTGAAGCTTTCTTT.

The CDR3 sequence is CASSSGDRVYGYTF. The DNA of the CDR3 is TGCGCCAGCAGCTCCGGGGACAGGGTCTATGGCTACACCTTC. The chain recombines TRBV5-1 with TRBJ1-2, with 9 nucleotides matching TRBD1. The CDR3 has 14 amino acids. The germline V gene encodes CDR1 SGHRS and CDR2 YFSETQ. With V trimmed by 3 bases and J by 4 bases, 4 bases remained unmatched.

In this sample, this clone turned up once. The genes are TRBV2 and TRBJ1-1, with D possibly TRBD1 on 6 matching bases. V lost 11 bases and J 3 bases, leaving 10 bases between the germline ends. Germline V gene sequence: CDR1 SNHLY, CDR2 FYNNEI. CDR3 length: 11 residues. The CDR3 region has the DNA TGTGCCGCACAGGGAGACACTGAAGCTTTCTTT. Encoded protein: CAAQGDTEAFF.

A single count supports this clone. The chain recombines TRBV27 with TRBJ2-6; 14 bases align to TRBD2. The CDR3 contains 21 residues. The junction had 7 bases not matched to a gene; V was cut back by 0 bases and J by 0 bases. Looked up from germline, CDR1 is MNHEY and CDR2 is SMNVEV (reference sequence). In DNA form, the CDR3 reads TGTGCCAGCAGTTTATCCACCTTTGGGACTAGCGGGAGCTCTGGGGCCAACGTCCTGACTTTC. Its protein is CASSLSTFGTSGSSGANVLTF.

This clone was counted only a few times. The chain links TRBV27 to TRBJ1-3, with 8 bases lining up with TRBD1. CDR1 is MNHEY and CDR2 is SMNVEV in the germline V gene (reference sequence). The CDR3 has 14 amino acids. J gave up 4 bases and V 4 bases, and 3 bases lay outside the gene matches. The CDR3 reads CASSSRTGGNTIYF. CDR3 DNA: TGTGCCAGCAGTTCAAGGACAGGGGGAAACACCATATATTTT.